What follows describes a single TCR beta chain. Those who participated ranged in age from roughly 18 to 90 years and resided in about two dozen US areas. Recovered status applied to Cohort 3 donors who had two consecutive negative PCRs. It also applied to those with clearance or with symptom resolution. The sample belongs to a study of blood T cell repertoires in COVID-19. The V and J ends lost 4 bases and 3 bases, in that order; junction bases with no gene match: 7. The V gene's germline CDR1 is LGHNA and CDR2 YNFKEQ. This CDR3 spans 16 amino acids. In the original processing: Scientists estimated how many nucleated cells there were by amplifying reference gene primers. Measured with immunoSEQ multiplex PCR; TCRdb has only the in-frame clones, and not every one. The V and J calls and clone size were taken over from that table, and D and trimming were inferred from the DNA. The data show about 400,000 clones, with approximately 89% seen just once and 1.5% to 2% held by the top ten.

The V gene is TRBV4-2, the J gene TRBJ2-4; 9 positions agree with TRBD2. This TCR was sampled from a woman aged 25-40 years who had recovered from COVID-19. The sample was PBMCs or T cells enriched from blood (not recorded which). CDR3 loop: CASSPRASGDKNIQYF. The CDR3 bases are TGTGCCAGCAGCCCCCGCGCTAGCGGGGACAAAAACATTCAGTACTTC.